This T cell receptor beta chain was documented in a study of CD8 T cells in Susac syndrome. The V end lost 10 bases, the J end lost 13 bases, and 18 bases lay between the germline ends. Germline assignment: CDR1 SGHNT and CDR2 YYREEE (reference sequence). The CDR3 spans 12 residues. The authors carried out high-throughput sequencing of TCR beta. They applied it to CD8+ and CD4+ T cells obtained from blood. While CD8+ and CD4+ T cells were isolated negatively, TEMRA cells were enriched by FACS. An input of roughly 0.5 to 1 ug of RNA was subjected to reverse transcription using random hexamers. Amplification of TCR beta CDR3 used immunoSEQ multiplex PCR across 54 Vbeta and 13 Jbeta. One entry per CDR3 protein, called by TCRdb with MiXCR from the immunoSEQ multiplex PCR reads. The data hold 200,000 to 250,000 distinct CDR3 sequences, with 95% observed a single time.

This clonotype was sampled from a human donor with multiple sclerosis. The chain carries TRBV5-4 and TRBJ1-6, with a weak D call TRBD1 (5 bases). Input material: CD4+ T cells from PBMCs. In nucleotides, the CDR3 is TGTGCCGTCGTAGCCCGGGACGGTCCCCTCCACTTT. This gives the protein CAVVARDGPLHF. The whole variable domain, filled in from reference TRBV5-4 and TRBJ1-6, reads ETGVTQSPTHLIKTRGQQVTLRCSSQSGHNTVSWYQQALGQGPQFIFQYYREEENGRGNFPPRFSGLQFPNYSSELNVNALELDDSALYLCAVVARDGPLHFGNGTRLTVT.